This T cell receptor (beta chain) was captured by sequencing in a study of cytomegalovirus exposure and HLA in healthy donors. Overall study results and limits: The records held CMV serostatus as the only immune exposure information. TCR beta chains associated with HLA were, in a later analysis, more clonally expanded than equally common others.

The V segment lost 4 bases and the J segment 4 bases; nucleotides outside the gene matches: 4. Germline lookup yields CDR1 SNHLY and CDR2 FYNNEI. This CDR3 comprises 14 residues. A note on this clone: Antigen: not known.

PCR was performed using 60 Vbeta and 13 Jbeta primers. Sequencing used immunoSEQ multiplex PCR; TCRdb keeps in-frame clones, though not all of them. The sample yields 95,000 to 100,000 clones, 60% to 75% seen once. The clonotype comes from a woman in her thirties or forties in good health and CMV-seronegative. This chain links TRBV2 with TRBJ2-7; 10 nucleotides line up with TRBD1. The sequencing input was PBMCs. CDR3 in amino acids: CASSAGTGAYEQYF. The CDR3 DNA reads TGTGCCAGCAGTGCCGGGACAGGGGCATACGAGCAGTACTTC.